One and the same sample provided the 16 T cell receptor beta chains below, sequenced in a study of cytomegalovirus exposure and HLA in healthy donors. Primers: 60 Vbeta forward and 13 Jbeta reverse. Sequencing was performed with immunoSEQ multiplex PCR; in TCRdb, only in-frame clones are kept and a portion is missing. The sample shows 150,000 or so clones, less than 65% of them seen only once. Sequenced input: PBMCs. Receptors originate from a young woman in good health and CMV-seropositive.

V usage is TRBV5-8 and J usage is TRBJ1-2; maybe TRBD1 (6 bases). Germline V gene lookup returns CDR1 SGHTS and CDR2 YDEGEE. The CDR3 extends over 15 amino acids. Trimming pared 4 bases from V and 4 bases from J, leaving 17 bases between. The CDR3 loop reads CASSPWGGRGYGYTF. The CDR3 nucleotides read TGTGCCAGCAGCCCCTGGGGGGGGCGCGGCTATGGCTACACCTTC. The variable domain in full, completed from reference TRBV5-8 and TRBJ1-2, reads EAGVTQSPTHLIKTRGQQATLRCSPISGHTSVYWYQQALGLGLQFLLWYDEGEERNRGNFPPRFSGRQFPNYSSELNVNALELEDSALYLCASSPWGGRGYGYTFGSGTRLTVV.

The gene calls are TRBV27 and TRBJ1-3; D is unresolved. The CDR3 runs 15 residues. Germline V CDR1 and CDR2: MNHEY, SMNVEV (reference sequence). V was cut by 7 bases and J by 0 bases, with 13 bases left in between. The DNA for the CDR3 is TGTGCCAGCATACAGTTCGGCAGCTCTGGAAACACCATATATTTT. It is translated as CASIQFGSSGNTIYF.

This rearrangement joins TRBV7-9 to TRBJ2-1; 11 nucleotides match TRBD2. Per the germline V gene, CDR1 is SEHNR and CDR2 is FQNEAQ (reference sequence). The trim removed 5 bases at V and 1 base at J, leaving 7 bases unmatched. This CDR3 is 17 amino acids long. The CDR3 is CASSPTSGRNSYNEQFF. DNA of the CDR3: TGTGCCAGCAGCCCTACTAGCGGGAGAAATTCCTACAATGAGCAGTTCTTC. Variable domain in full (rest from reference TRBV7-9 and TRBJ2-1): DTGVSQNPRHKITKRGQNVTFRCDPISEHNRLYWYRQTLGQGPEFLTYFQNEAQLEKSRLLSDRFSAERPKGSFSTLEIQRTEQGDSAMYLCASSPTSGRNSYNEQFFGPGTRLTVL.

This clone was seen a few times. The CDR3 here is CASSGGTGLYGYTF. CDR3 coding DNA: TGTGCCAGCAGTGGAGGGACAGGGTTATATGGCTACACCTTC. The chain couples TRBV2 to TRBJ1-2; 9 nucleotides line up with TRBD1. Germline assignment: CDR1 SNHLY and CDR2 FYNNEI. With 4 bases clipped from V and 5 bases from J, the junction kept 5 bases outside the gene matches. This CDR3 comprises 14 residues.

This clone turned up a few times. The chain carries TRBV27 and TRBJ1-1; TRBD1 agrees at 9 bases. This CDR3 contains 16 residues. The V and J ends lost 6 bases and 0 bases, in that order; junction bases with no gene match: 8. CDR1 and CDR2 (germline): MNHEY, SMNVEV (reference sequence). The CDR3 region is CASSKNRGQMNTEAFF. The CDR3 bases are TGTGCCAGCAGCAAAAACAGGGGGCAAATGAACACTGAAGCTTTCTTT.

The chain links TRBV2 to TRBJ1-1, with 8 bases that match TRBD1. Unmatched junction bases numbered 4, after V lost 5 bases and J lost 5 bases. CDR1 is SNHLY, CDR2 FYNNEI, per germline. This CDR3 has 13 residues. The CDR3 coding sequence is TGTGCCAGCAGTTTACAGGGGGAGACTGAAGCTTTCTTT. The encoded protein is CASSLQGETEAFF.

This rearrangement joins TRBV19 to TRBJ1-2, with 9 bases aligning to TRBD1. This CDR3 has 15 residues. CDR1 and CDR2 from the germline V gene are LNHDA and SQIVND (reference sequence). The V and J ends lost 1 base and 2 bases, in that order; junction bases with no gene match: 2. The CDR3 nucleotides are TGTGCCAGTAGTATAGGGACAGGGGTCAACTATGGCTACACCTTC. It codes for CASSIGTGVNYGYTF.

This clone turned up a few times. V usage is TRBV30 and J usage is TRBJ1-2; 8 bases match TRBD1. The CDR3 length is 12 residues. Germline V gives CDR1 GTSNPN, CDR2 SVGIG (reference sequence). Trimming at V came to 3 bases and at J to 8 bases, leaving 5 bases not matched to a gene. The CDR3 DNA reads as TGTGCCTGGAGGGACAGGGTAAGAGGCTACACCTTC. It encodes CAWRDRVRGYTF.

The chain joins TRBV19 to TRBJ1-5; D perhaps matches TRBD1 (5 bases). Trimming stripped 9 bases from V and 0 bases from J, with 18 bases between. This CDR3 contains 16 residues. Germline CDR1 reads LNHDA; CDR2 reads SQIVND (reference sequence). The CDR3 nucleotides read TGTGCCAGCGACTTCCTTTACCAGGGTAGCAATCAGCCCCAGCATTTT. This sequence encodes CASDFLYQGSNQPQHF.

This sequence joins TRBV29-1 and TRBJ2-5; the D gene is possibly TRBD2 (6 bases). Germline values: CDR1 SQVTM, CDR2 ANQGSEA. This CDR3 is built from 14 residues. With 4 bases removed from V and 5 bases from J, the gap between germline ends came to 17 bases. The DNA for the CDR3 is TGCAGCGTTGTTGGAGAGGGCGGAGGGGAGACCCAGTACTTC. Translating it yields CSVVGEGGGETQYF.

This clone was observed once. V usage is TRBV5-4 and J usage is TRBJ2-3, with 7 bases lining up with TRBD2. Germline trimming cut 2 bases from V and 1 base from J; bases unmatched to any gene: 4. CDR1 SGHNT and CDR2 YYREEE come from the germline V gene (reference sequence). The CDR3 runs 15 residues. CDR3 DNA: TGTGCCAGCAGCTTAGTGGGGAGGGGCACAGATACGCAGTATTTT. It specifies CASSLVGRGTDTQYF.

This chain connects TRBV14 to TRBJ2-7; D not resolved. CDR1 and CDR2 from the germline V gene are SGHDN and FVKESK. This CDR3 region has 11 residues. Trimming shortened V by 6 bases and J by 6 bases, and 9 bases separated the two germline ends. For the CDR3, the DNA is TGTGCCAGCAGTCACAACACCGAGCAGTACTTC. Protein: CASSHNTEQYF.

The genes are TRBV6-6 and TRBJ2-7, with 11 bases aligning to TRBD2. Germline CDR1 and CDR2: MNHNY and SVGAGI (reference sequence). This CDR3 is 14 amino acids long. The ends lost 5 bases at V and 3 bases at J; junction bases unmatched: 3. The CDR3 here is CASSTSGSRYEQYF. The CDR3 region has the DNA TGTGCCAGCAGTACTAGCGGGAGCCGCTACGAGCAGTACTTC.

V gene TRBV9 combines with J gene TRBJ2-7, with a weak D call TRBD2 (7 bases). Germline V gives CDR1 SGDLS, CDR2 YYNGEE. V was pared by 0 bases and J by 5 bases, with 12 bases between. CDR3 length: 14 amino acids. The CDR3 coding sequence is TGTGCCAGCAGCGTAGGAGGGGGGGCCCACGAGCAGTACTTC. This translates into CASSVGGGAHEQYF.

This rearrangement joins TRBV4-1 to TRBJ2-4, with 7 bases fitting TRBD1. V dropped 5 bases and J dropped 1; count of bases not matched to a gene: 8. This CDR3 region has 16 residues. Germline assignment: CDR1 MGHRA and CDR2 YSYEKL. The chain's CDR3 is CASSVQGLRAKNIQYF. DNA for the CDR3: TGCGCCAGCAGCGTACAGGGGCTTAGGGCCAAAAACATTCAGTACTTC.

This chain joins TRBV6-5 and TRBJ1-6, with 10 bases lining up with TRBD1. This CDR3 comprises 16 residues. V gave up 0 bases and J gave up 8 bases; unmatched junction bases: 4. Germline CDR1 MNHEY, CDR2 SVGAGI. In DNA, the CDR3 is TGTGCCAGCAGTTACTCTCCGGGGACAGGGGATTCACCCCTCCACTTT. This encodes CASSYSPGTGDSPLHF.